The rows below give T cell receptor beta chains drawn from one sample of a study of shared clonotypes between healthy human individuals. Measured with immunoSEQ multiplex PCR; TCRdb has only the in-frame clones, and not every one. The sample records roughly 2.5 million clones, about 92% being singletons. Sequenced input: naive CD4+ T cells sorted from blood. Receptors were obtained from a man in his late teens or twenties in good health. The CDR3 runs from the conserved cysteine through the conserved F or W. A D gene is named only where the DNA matches it firmly. Clone size, where shown, is once, few, many, or a class for clones that have expanded.

TRBJ2-7 | - | TRBV2 | TRBD1 | TGTGCCAGCATTGGACAGGCCACGGGGGAGCAGTACTTC | CASIGQATGEQYF
TRBJ2-7 | - | TRBV5-4 | TRBD2 | TGTGCCAGCAGTTTTAGACTAGCGGGAGCCTACGAGCAGTACTTC | CASSFRLAGAYEQYF
TRBJ2-3 | - | TRBV28 | - | TGTGCCAGCAGTTTCGTCGGGGACGGGGAAGGTACGCAGTATTTT | CASSFVGDGEGTQYF
TRBJ1-4 | - | TRBV20-1 | - | TGCAGTGTGCGGGAGGCTGAAAAACTGTTTTTT | CSVREAEKLFF
TRBJ2-7 | - | TRBV10-3 | - | TGTGCCATCAGTTCGGCAGGGACCTACGAGCAGTACTTC | CAISSAGTYEQYF
TRBJ1-4 | - | TRBV6-5 | - | TGTGCCAGCAGTTCTGAAACAGGGCTCAATGAAAAACTGTTTTTT | CASSSETGLNEKLFF
TRBJ2-2 | - | TRBV7-6 | - | TGTGCCAGCAGACCCGATCACAAACAGGTCACCGGGGAGCTGTTTTTT | CASRPDHKQVTGELFF
TRBJ1-4 | - | TRBV5-1 | - | TGCGCCAGCAGCTTGGGGTCAGCAACTAATGAAAAACTGTTTTTT | CASSLGSATNEKLFF
TRBJ2-7 | - | TRBV5-5 | - | TGTGCCAGCAGCCCAAGTGCCCCATTCTCCTACGAGCAGTACTTC | CASSPSAPFSYEQYF
TRBJ1-6 | - | TRBV7-2 | - | TGTGCCAGCGTTCGGAGTGATAATTCACCCCTCCACTTT | CASVRSDNSPLHF
TRBJ1-6 | - | TRBV5-4 | - | TGTGCCAGCAGCTTCTTTGGTCGGAGCTCCTATAATTCACCCCTCCACTTT | CASSFFGRSSYNSPLHF
TRBJ1-2 | few | TRBV15 | - | TGTGCCACCAGCAGAGATCCTGGCAGGGTGAAGGGCTACACCTTC | CATSRDPGRVKGYTF
TRBJ2-1 | - | TRBV5-1 | TRBD1 | TGCGCCAGCAGCTTGGAAGTCAGGGGGAATAACAATGAGCAGTTCTTC | CASSLEVRGNNNEQFF
TRBJ1-6 | - | TRBV7-9 | - | TGTGCCAGCAGCTTAGCAGGGAGCTTTTCACCCCTCCACTTT | CASSLAGSFSPLHF
TRBJ2-5 | - | TRBV10-3 | TRBD2 | TGTGCCGTTACTAGCGGTAGGGCCGAGACCCAGTACTTC | CAVTSGRAETQYF
TRBJ2-5 | once | TRBV19 | - | TGTGCCAGTAAAGGCTTGAGCGCGGGACAAGAGACCCAGTACTTC | CASKGLSAGQETQYF
TRBJ1-2 | - | TRBV10-3 | - | TGTGCCACCTCTGAACTCTCTAACTATGGCTACACCTTC | CATSELSNYGYTF
TRBJ2-3 | once | TRBV19 | TRBD1 | TGTGCCAGTAGTATAGAAGGGGGCGTTTACTCAGATACGCAGTATTTT | CASSIEGGVYSDTQYF
TRBJ2-7 | - | TRBV4-2 | - | TGTGCCAGCAGCCAAGGGGAGGAGGTTTACGAGCAGTACTTC | CASSQGEEVYEQYF
TRBJ2-5 | - | TRBV7-2 | - | TGTGCCAGCAGCTTAGGCAGAACGAATCAAGAGACCCAGTACTTC | CASSLGRTNQETQYF
TRBJ2-4 | - | TRBV7-2 | - | TGTGCCAGCAGCCTAGACGGACAAAACATTCAGTACTTC | CASSLDGQNIQYF
TRBJ2-3 | - | TRBV11-2 | TRBD1 | TGTGCCAGCAGCTACGGACAGGGACGGACAGATACGCAGTATTTT | CASSYGQGRTDTQYF
TRBJ1-1 | - | TRBV19 | - | TGTGCCAGTAGTATAGTACCGAACACTGAAGCTTTCTTT | CASSIVPNTEAFF
TRBJ2-1 | - | TRBV6-1 | - | TGTGCCAGCAGTGGAGCCGGGAGAGGGAGCAATGAGCAGTTCTTC | CASSGAGRGSNEQFF
TRBJ2-1 | - | TRBV4-1 | TRBD2 | TGCGCCAGCAGCCAAGACCCTAGCGGGAGCTCCTACAATGAGCAGTTCTTC | CASSQDPSGSSYNEQFF
TRBJ1-1 | - | TRBV7-2 | - | TGTGCCAGCAGCTTAACACCCATTTCGGACACTGAAGCTTTCTTT | CASSLTPISDTEAFF
TRBJ1-4 | - | TRBV2 | - | TGTGCCAGCAGTGAGGGAGGCATGAATGAAAAACTGTTTTTT | CASSEGGMNEKLFF
TRBJ2-5 | - | TRBV10-3 | - | TGTGCCATCAGTGAGGGGCAGGCCGGGGGGACCCAGTACTTC | CAISEGQAGGTQYF
TRBJ1-4 | - | TRBV2 | TRBD1 | TGTGCCAGCAGGGGGGACAGAAATGAAAAACTGTTTTTT | CASRGDRNEKLFF
TRBJ2-3 | - | TRBV21-1 | - | TGTGCCAGACTTGGACAGGCAACAGATACGCAGTATTTT | CARLGQATDTQYF
TRBJ2-7 | - | TRBV6-4 | - | TGTGCCAGCAGTCTTACAAGAGGGGTGTTGAGCGACGAGCAGTACTTC | CASSLTRGVLSDEQYF
TRBJ1-2 | - | TRBV19 | - | TGTGCCATTAACAGGGAAAATGGCTACACCTTC | CAINRENGYTF
TRBJ1-1 | - | TRBV28 | - | TGTGCCAGCAGAAAAGTGGGGACTGGAAGGACTGAAGCTTTCTTT | CASRKVGTGRTEAFF
TRBJ1-2 | - | TRBV10-3 | - | TGTGCCATCAGTCCGGGGGACGGCTACACCTTC | CAISPGDGYTF
TRBJ2-7 | few | TRBV18 | - | TGTGCCAGCTCACTTTCCGGGACTGCAGCTCTCGAGCAGTACTTC | CASSLSGTAALEQYF
TRBJ2-7 | - | TRBV11-2 | TRBD2 | TGTGCCAGCAGCTTAGCCCCGGGAGGCACCTACGAGCAGTACTTC | CASSLAPGGTYEQYF
TRBJ2-3 | - | TRBV4-1 | TRBD2 | TGCGCCAGCAGCCAACCGACTAGCGGGAGAGAAACAGATACGCAGTATTTT | CASSQPTSGRETDTQYF
TRBJ2-6 | - | TRBV12-5 | - | TGTGCTAGTGGTTGGACGGACGGTAGCTCTGGGGCCAACGTCCTGACTTTC | CASGWTDGSSGANVLTF
TRBJ1-4 | - | TRBV9 | - | TGTGCCAGCAATCGAGGAGCTAATGAAAAACTGTTTTTT | CASNRGANEKLFF
TRBJ1-3 | few | TRBV7-9 | - | TGTGCCAGCAGCTTTTCTGGAAACACCATATATTTT | CASSFSGNTIYF
TRBJ1-2 | - | TRBV5-4 | TRBD1 | TGTGCCAGCAGCACCGGGACAGGGGGGGAGCCCTATGGCTACACCTTC | CASSTGTGGEPYGYTF